This T cell receptor (beta chain) was retrieved from a study of T-cell reconstitution after alpha-beta-depleted transplantation in children. This clonotype was recorded many times. A TCRbeta library incorporating unique molecular identifiers was prepared. MiXCR, run by TCRdb on the PCR reads, gives a single entry per CDR3 protein. Altogether roughly 200,000 distinct CDR3 sequences are present, approximately 7% being singletons, with the ten largest covering 3% to 3.5%. This material consisted of PBMCs from the stem cell graft donor, taken from the stem cell graft. The TCR was taken from a human donor who donated a stem cell graft to a child with Wiskott-Aldrich syndrome.

CDR3 in DNA: TGTGCCACCAGCATTCGCTCCGCAGGAGCCGGCTACGAGCAGTACTTC. This encodes CATSIRSAGAGYEQYF. V gene TRBV15 combines with J gene TRBJ2-7; D remains unclear. The CDR3 is 16 amino acids. V dropped 4 bases and J dropped 3 bases, with 19 bases sitting between them. The germline V gene has CDR1 LNHNV and CDR2 YYDKDF (reference sequence).